Detailed here is one T cell receptor (beta chain). This record belongs to a study of shared clonotypes between healthy human individuals. Germline loops: CDR1 LNHNV, CDR2 YYDKDF (reference sequence). V was clipped by 0 bases and J by 9 bases, with 6 bases between them. The CDR3 contains 13 residues. Some clones are missing from TCRdb's copy, which holds only in-frame ones; the method was immunoSEQ multiplex PCR. The data show around 620,000 clones, about 95% seen once. Terminally differentiated effector memory CD45RA+ cells were left out of the naive CD8 fraction, which was CD45RO-negative and positively selected for CCR7.

The sequenced sample consisted of naive CD8+ T cells sorted from blood. The V call is TRBV15, the J call TRBJ1-6; no reliable D call. This receptor was identified in a woman in her 30s in good health. The DNA for the CDR3 is TGTGCCACCAGCAGAGATCAGGTTTCACCCCTCCACTTT. Translated: CATSRDQVSPLHF.